The following is a T cell receptor beta chain sequence with its context. This clonotype was counted ten times or more. What antigen it recognizes has not been identified. Base qualities are not provided; no much larger clone lies one nucleotide away. The record originates from a study of CD8 T cells in ankylosing spondylitis (dated by TCRdb to the late 2010s). Background for the entire study: To find TCR variants linked to disease, the study profiled T cell receptor beta repertoires in ankylosing spondylitis patients and healthy donors. The whole study cohort included over a hundred healthy donors and 25 or so ankylosing spondylitis patients. Peripheral blood was sampled, and synovial fluid was also collected from ankylosing spondylitis patients. Broader findings and caveats from the paper: The disease-linked clones had a CD8+ phenotype and were found at relatively low frequencies in peripheral blood. Some TCR beta motif variants had previously been reported in synovial fluid and blood of reactive arthritis patients, which suggested common disease-initiation mechanisms. Blood from ankylosing spondylitis patients appeared to be characterized by a TCR beta motif composed of eight highly homologous amino acid variants. The disease-linked clones were reported to be significantly enriched in matched synovial fluid samples from ankylosing spondylitis patients.

The CDR3 covers 15 residues, taking in both the cysteine and the phenylalanine. Kept here is only the CDR3 DNA, which spans 45 bases and is read in frame from base 1. The germline V gene provides CDR1 SGHTA and CDR2 FQGNSA. Trimming takes 3 bases off V and 5 bases off J; junction bases not matched to a gene: 4. The sequencing machine was an Illumina HiSeq 2500. TCR beta libraries were prepared by quantitative 5'-RACE with molecular barcodes. On the authors' methods: A new computational method based on a probabilistic model of VDJ rearrangement was used to identify disease-linked TCR variants. TCRdb ran its own pipeline on the public reads, namely fastp trimming at Q25 and MiXCR clone calling, and kept in-frame beta chains. For every CDR3 protein sequence, its rows merge into one entry that carries the most common genes and DNA. It is TCRdb's table, rather than the study itself, that gives the V and J calls and clone size. Present in this sample are fewer than 200,000 distinct CDR3 sequences, around a sixth of which were seen just once. The top ten hold 4.3% of the sample.

The clonotype was recovered from a male donor aged 5 to 29 with ankylosing spondylitis or in good health (not recorded which). Donor details come from another sample of the same person, matched by shared clones. The sample consisted of blood, either unsorted or a sorted T cell fraction (not recorded which). The sequence is built from TRBV7-2 and TRBJ2-1; the junction holds 10 bases that match TRBD1. The CDR3 region reads CASSLSGTGDNEQFF. At the DNA level, the sequence is TGTGCCAGCAGCTTGTCCGGGACAGGGGACAATGAGCAGTTCTTC.